These T cell receptor beta chains were read from a single sample in a study of quantifying T cell responses using KT2 cells. TCRdb re-derived calls from the UMI-ligation and nested PCR reads in MiXCR, one entry per CDR3 protein. The sample lists 40,000 or so distinct CDR3 sequences; over 15% were seen once. The sequencing input was PBMCs spiked with cells of the T cell clone KT2. The receptors come from a human donor. Each CDR3 is given with its conserved first and last residue. Fields, in order: J gene, clone size, V gene, D gene, CDR3 protein, CDR3 DNA. A D gene is named only where the DNA matches it firmly. Size values are once, few and many counts, or a class for expanded clones, and some rows have none.

>TRBJ2-1|many|TRBV21-1|.
CASTLVTEQFF
TGTGCCAGCACCCTTGTCACAGAGCAGTTCTTC
>TRBJ1-2|few|TRBV7-9|.
CASSTGPAPFNYGYTF
TGTGCCAGCAGCACAGGACCCGCTCCGTTTAACTATGGCTACACCTTC
>TRBJ1-4|.|TRBV12-3/TRBV12-4|TRBD1
CASRPGQANEKLFF
TGTGCCAGCAGGCCGGGACAGGCTAATGAAAAACTGTTTTTT
>TRBJ2-1|many|TRBV20-1|TRBD2
CSARGFLAGVRNEQFF
TGCAGTGCTAGAGGCTTCCTAGCGGGAGTGAGGAATGAGCAGTTCTTC
>TRBJ2-3|many|TRBV29-1|.
CSVEDRQGMVMGTDTQYF
TGCAGCGTTGAAGATCGGCAGGGGATGGTGATGGGCACAGATACGCAGTATTTT
>TRBJ2-1|.|TRBV4-3|TRBD1
CASSQDGTGRGDEQFF
TGCGCCAGCAGCCAAGATGGGACAGGGAGAGGGGATGAGCAGTTCTTC
>TRBJ2-1|.|TRBV5-6|.
CASSLLPRQDNEQFF
TGTGCCAGCAGCTTGTTGCCGAGACAAGACAATGAGCAGTTCTTC
>TRBJ2-5|few|TRBV6-2/TRBV6-3|TRBD2
CASSRGLGETQYF
TGTGCCAGCAGTAGGGGACTAGGAGAGACCCAGTACTTC
>TRBJ1-6|few|TRBV6-1|TRBD1
CASRVDRGLDNSPLHF
TGTGCCAGCAGGGTGGACAGGGGGCTGGATAATTCACCCCTCCACTTT
>TRBJ1-1|few|TRBV27|.
CASSLFFSGENTEAFF
TGTGCCAGCAGTTTATTCTTCTCAGGGGAAAACACTGAAGCTTTCTTT
>TRBJ2-3|few|TRBV24-1|.
CAAGTHNTDTQYF
TGTGCCGCCGGGACTCACAACACAGATACGCAGTATTTT
>TRBJ2-1|many|TRBV28|TRBD2
CASSPWTSGGNEQFF
TGTGCCAGCAGTCCCTGGACTAGCGGGGGCAATGAGCAGTTCTTC
>TRBJ2-2|.|TRBV5-6|.
CASSLMLGRNGELFF
TGTGCCAGCAGCTTGATGCTGGGGAGGAACGGGGAGCTGTTTTTT
>TRBJ1-2|.|TRBV19|.
CASNGRANYGYTF
TGTGCCAGTAACGGCAGGGCTAACTATGGCTACACCTTC
>TRBJ2-2|few|TRBV7-6|.
CASSSKSGNTGELFF
TGTGCCAGCAGCTCCAAGTCGGGGAACACCGGGGAGCTGTTTTTT
>TRBJ2-7|few|TRBV12-3/TRBV12-4|TRBD1
CASSRTGDEQYF
TGTGCCAGCAGTCGGACAGGGGACGAGCAGTACTTC
>TRBJ2-7|.|TRBV5-1|.
CASSLSLRQDTYEQYF
TGCGCCAGCAGCTTAAGTCTTCGACAGGACACCTACGAGCAGTACTTC
>TRBJ1-1|few|TRBV20-1|TRBD1
CSAIWTGRTEAFF
TGCAGTGCTATTTGGACAGGGAGGACTGAAGCTTTCTTT
>TRBJ1-1|many|TRBV5-1|.
CASSRVSGSDTEAFF
TGCGCCAGCAGCCGCGTGTCGGGATCGGACACTGAAGCTTTCTTT
>TRBJ1-1|.|TRBV29-1|.
CSVKPGAFSTEAFF
TGCAGCGTCAAACCGGGGGCCTTTAGCACTGAAGCTTTCTTT
>TRBJ2-3|.|TRBV5-1|TRBD1
CASSSDRATQYF
TGCGCCAGCAGCTCAGACAGGGCTACGCAGTATTTT
>TRBJ2-6|.|TRBV7-8|.
CASSSTRVSGANVLTF
TGTGCCAGCAGCTCAACCAGGGTATCCGGGGCCAACGTCCTGACTTTC
>TRBJ1-4|.|TRBV5-1|.
CASSLEWGNEKLFF
TGCGCCAGCAGCTTGGAATGGGGTAATGAAAAACTGTTTTTT
>TRBJ2-4|many|TRBV20-1|.
CSASDWGAKNIQYF
TGCAGTGCTAGCGACTGGGGAGCCAAAAACATTCAGTACTTC
>TRBJ2-6|.|TRBV3-1|.
CASSQGIYGGGNSGANVLTF
TGTGCCAGCAGCCAAGGAATTTATGGCGGAGGGAACTCTGGGGCCAACGTCCTGACTTTC
>TRBJ1-5|.|TRBV2|.
CASSELIGSNQPQHF
TGTGCCAGCAGTGAACTTATAGGGAGCAATCAGCCCCAGCATTTT
>TRBJ1-1|.|TRBV12-3/TRBV12-4|.
CASSLEQVTEAFF
TGTGCCAGCAGTTTAGAACAGGTCACTGAAGCTTTCTTT
>TRBJ2-3|.|TRBV20-1|TRBD1
CSATFTGTGWTDTQYF
TGCAGTGCTACCTTCACGGGGACAGGATGGACAGATACGCAGTATTTT
>TRBJ2-1|many|TRBV12-3/TRBV12-4|.
CASSVGGNEQFF
TGTGCCAGCAGCGTGGGGGGCAATGAGCAGTTCTTC
>TRBJ2-1|many|TRBV12-3/TRBV12-4|.
CASSALVTYNEQFF
TGTGCCAGCAGTGCTCTGGTTACCTACAATGAGCAGTTCTTC
>TRBJ1-6|few|TRBV14|.
CASSQDLGVRGPLHF
TGTGCCAGCAGCCAAGATCTGGGGGTACGGGGTCCCCTCCACTTT
>TRBJ2-1|many|TRBV20-1|TRBD2
CSASTSGVFEPIF
TGCAGTGCTAGTACTAGCGGGGTCTTCGAGCCGATCTTC
>TRBJ2-3|many|TRBV3-1|TRBD2
CASSQDRVAGADTQYF
TGTGCCAGCAGCCAAGATCGGGTAGCGGGAGCAGATACGCAGTATTTT
>TRBJ2-1|.|TRBV3-1|.
CASSQERGSSYNEQFF
TGTGCCAGCAGCCAAGAGCGGGGTAGCTCCTACAATGAGCAGTTCTTC
>TRBJ1-1|few|TRBV2|.
CASSELQKFVF
TGTGCCAGCAGTGAATTGCAGAAGTTTGTCTTT
>TRBJ2-1|.|TRBV5-1|.
CASSPPTGTSSYNEQFF
TGCGCCAGCAGCCCACCTACCGGGACAAGCTCCTACAATGAGCAGTTCTTC
>TRBJ2-1|.|TRBV28|.
CASCLASSYNEQFF
TGTGCCAGCTGCCTAGCGTCATCCTACAATGAGCAGTTCTTC
>TRBJ1-3|.|TRBV5-1|.
CASSLDSSNTIYF
TGCGCCAGCAGCTTGGACAGCTCGAACACCATATATTTT
>TRBJ1-2|few|TRBV7-2|TRBD1
CASSLVPGQGHGYTF
TGTGCCAGCAGCTTAGTCCCCGGACAGGGTCATGGCTACACCTTC
>TRBJ1-6|many|TRBV7-9|.
CASSSGPFNSPLHF
TGTGCCAGCAGCTCCGGGCCGTTTAATTCACCCCTCCACTTT
>TRBJ1-3|.|TRBV6-7|TRBD1
CASRRDRGPDLDTIYF
TGTGCCAGCAGACGGGACAGGGGGCCCGACCTGGACACCATATATTTT
>TRBJ2-1|.|TRBV20-1|TRBD1
CSAQIRDRVINEQFF
TGCAGTGCGCAAATTCGGGACAGGGTAATTAATGAGCAGTTCTTC
>TRBJ2-3|.|TRBV4-2|.
CASSQGGLADTQYF
TGTGCCAGCAGCCAAGGAGGGTTGGCAGATACGCAGTATTTT
>TRBJ2-7|few|TRBV27|TRBD1
CASSGTGVGNEQYF
TGTGCCAGCAGCGGGACAGGGGTCGGGAACGAGCAGTACTTC
>TRBJ2-3|.|TRBV6-2/TRBV6-3|TRBD2
CASSYTTRRTSGPEGDTQYF
TGTGCCAGCAGTTACACCACCCGCAGGACTAGCGGCCCCGAAGGAGATACGCAGTATTTT
>TRBJ2-1|.|TRBV5-1|TRBD1
CASSRDRGQGNEQFF
TGCGCCAGCAGCCGCGACAGGGGGCAAGGCAATGAGCAGTTCTTC
>TRBJ1-1|.|TRBV3-1|.
CASSQGGRGAFF
TGTGCCAGCAGCCAAGGGGGTCGGGGAGCTTTCTTT
>TRBJ1-2|.|TRBV7-2|.
CASSLDVTGYGYTF
TGTGCCAGCAGCTTAGACGTCACGGGTTATGGCTACACCTTC
>TRBJ1-5|.|TRBV27|.
CASTTQGRQPQHF
TGTGCCAGCACCACGCAGGGGCGGCAGCCCCAGCATTTT
>TRBJ2-3|few|TRBV10-3|.
CAISDPSHSTDTQYF
TGTGCCATCAGTGACCCCAGCCATAGCACAGATACGCAGTATTTT
>TRBJ1-1|.|TRBV10-1|.
CASSESGVGTEAFF
TGCGCCAGCAGTGAGTCCGGGGTCGGGACTGAAGCTTTCTTT
>TRBJ2-2|.|TRBV2|.
CASSGVAGTGELFF
TGTGCCAGCAGCGGAGTAGCCGGCACCGGGGAGCTGTTTTTT
>TRBJ2-5|.|TRBV20-1|.
CSALAGETQYF
TGCAGTGCCCTGGCAGGGGAGACCCAGTACTTC
>TRBJ2-1|few|TRBV12-3/TRBV12-4|TRBD2
CASRATSANNEQFF
TGTGCCAGCAGGGCCACTAGCGCGAACAATGAGCAGTTCTTC